This T cell receptor beta chain was identified during a study of early T cells in non-severe SARS-CoV-2 infection. Study-level background: Alpha and beta chains were unpaired, from unsorted whole-blood bulk RNA.

A remark on this clonotype: The antigen is unknown.

Individual cDNA molecules were tagged with unique molecular identifiers. Using its own MiXCR run on the 5' RACE reads, TCRdb lists one record per CDR3 protein. The sample has tens of thousands of distinct CDR3 sequences; around 9.7% are singletons. Study-level points and caveats: VDJdb matching favored anti-spike CD8 responses, missing private and CD4 specificities.

J lost 3 bases, V lost 8 bases, and 9 bases had no gene match. This CDR3 region has 14 residues. Germline V gene sequence: CDR1 SNHLY, CDR2 FYNNEI. The sample taken for sequencing was whole blood. This TCR derives from an adult who was a healthcare worker with PCR-confirmed SARS-CoV-2 infection or an uninfected control (not recorded which). This chain links TRBV2 with TRBJ1-1; 7 bases fit TRBD1. CDR3 amino acids: CASRGQRLDTEAFF. DNA for the CDR3: TGTGCCAGCCGGGGACAGCGGTTGGACACTGAAGCTTTCTTT.